The T cell receptor beta chain described here comes from a study of control samples from healthy donors and cancer patients. Here immunoSEQ multiplex PCR was the method, and the copy in TCRdb shows in-frame clones only, minus some. The sample lists approximately 90,000 clones; about 81% were seen once. This clone was observed a handful of times. Per the germline V gene, CDR1 is SGHDT and CDR2 is YYEEEE. V lost 4 bases, J lost 7 bases, and 23 bases lay in between. CDR3 length: 16 amino acids. Sequencing input: PBMCs. The genes are TRBV5-6 and TRBJ1-1; TRBD1 is a possible D gene (6 bases). The sequence came from a man in his 70s with lung cancer. The CDR3 sequence: CASSPVAYGQRVEAFF. CDR3 DNA: TGTGCCAGCAGCCCCGTCGCCTATGGACAGCGTGTTGAAGCTTTCTTT.